A selection of T cell receptor beta chains follows, all from one sample in a study of blood T cell repertoires in COVID-19. Assay: immunoSEQ multiplex PCR; the TCRdb copy retains only in-frame clones and omits some. Of about 310,000 clones listed, around 85% are singletons. The source material was PBMCs or T cells enriched from blood (not recorded which). The receptor set was obtained from a woman in her thirties who had been exposed to COVID-19. Each CDR3 is given with its conserved first and last residue. A D gene is named only where the DNA matches it firmly. For some rows the clone size is stated as once, few or many, or as a class when expanded; others skip it.

V	D	J	length	size	DNA	CDR3
TRBV27	TRBD2	TRBJ2-3	12	NA	TGTGCCAGCACCTCGGGGGGAGGTACGCAGTATTTT	CASTSGGGTQYF
TRBV18	TRBD2	TRBJ2-7	15	NA	TGTGCCAGCTCGGAGACTAGCGGGTACTCCTACGAGCAGTACTTC	CASSETSGYSYEQYF
TRBV12-5	TRBD1	TRBJ2-3	15	few	TGTGCTAGTGGTTGGTCAGGGGGTCGGGCAGATACGCAGTATTTT	CASGWSGGRADTQYF
TRBV2	TRBD1	TRBJ2-3	15	NA	TGTGCCAGCAGTGCCTACAGGGGCGGCACAGATACGCAGTATTTT	CASSAYRGGTDTQYF
TRBV6-4	NA	TRBJ1-6	14	once	TGTGCCAGCACGAATAGGCAGGGTCGGTCACCCCTCCACTTT	CASTNRQGRSPLHF
TRBV28	NA	TRBJ1-4	17	NA	TGTGCCAGCAGTTTACCCTTCTTCGGAGTTCAGAATGAAAAACTGTTTTTT	CASSLPFFGVQNEKLFF
TRBV6-5	NA	TRBJ2-3	15	NA	TGTGCCAGCGAGTCGTCCTACCCCAGCACAGATACGCAGTATTTT	CASESSYPSTDTQYF
TRBV29-1	TRBD1	TRBJ1-4	13	once	TGCAGCGTTGTTGGACAGGGTCAAGAAAAACTGTTTTTT	CSVVGQGQEKLFF
TRBV6-5	TRBD1	TRBJ1-2	15	NA	TGTGCCAGCAATTTCGTTCAGGGGGACGTCGATGGCTACACCTTC	CASNFVQGDVDGYTF
TRBV7-3	NA	TRBJ2-2	11	NA	TGTGCCAGCAGTAAAACCGGGGAGCTGTTTTTT	CASSKTGELFF
TRBV18	NA	TRBJ1-1	13	NA	TGTGCCAGCTCCCCCGTTCTGAGTACTGAAGCTTTCTTT	CASSPVLSTEAFF
TRBV30	NA	TRBJ2-7	12	NA	TGTGCCTGGAGTAGAGGGGGCTACGAGCAGTACTTC	CAWSRGGYEQYF
TRBV6-1	TRBD2	TRBJ2-5	15	NA	TGTGCCAGCAGTGAAGGCGTAGCGGGACAAGAGACCCAGTACTTC	CASSEGVAGQETQYF
TRBV7-3	TRBD2	TRBJ2-1	14	NA	TGTGCCAGCAGCTCCCCAACTAGCGGGAATGAGCAGTTCTTC	CASSSPTSGNEQFF
TRBV28	NA	TRBJ1-6	14	NA	TGTGCCAGCAGTTTATTCGGGGGAAACTCACCCCTCCACTTT	CASSLFGGNSPLHF
TRBV19	TRBD1	TRBJ1-2	17	NA	TGTGCCAGTAGTCCAGATACAGGGGGCGCCTACTCGTATGGCTACACCTTC	CASSPDTGGAYSYGYTF
TRBV3-1/TRBV3-2	TRBD2	TRBJ2-2	17	once	TGTGCCAGCAGCCACCAAATAGCGGGGGCGAACACCGGGGAGCTGTTTTTT	CASSHQIAGANTGELFF
TRBV7-9	NA	TRBJ2-7	16	NA	TGTGCCAGCAGTCCTCGTAGCGGAGACAACCCCTACGAGCAGTACTTC	CASSPRSGDNPYEQYF
TRBV12-3/TRBV12-4	NA	TRBJ1-1	11	NA	TGTGCCAGCAGGAGACAGAGTGAAGCTTTCTTT	CASRRQSEAFF
TRBV19	NA	TRBJ1-2	15	NA	TGTGCCAGTAGCCCATCTTCCGGGCCCCGCGGGGGCTACACCTTC	CASSPSSGPRGGYTF
TRBV19	NA	TRBJ2-2	13	NA	TGTGCCAGTAGGTCGCCCCCCGGCGGGGAGCTGTTTTTT	CASRSPPGGELFF
TRBV10-3	TRBD2	TRBJ2-1	16	NA	TGTGCCATCAGTCCTAGCGGGGGGATCTCCTACAATGAGCAGTTCTTC	CAISPSGGISYNEQFF
TRBV7-9	TRBD1	TRBJ1-6	14	few	TGTGCCAGCAGCTTATCAGGGGGCAGTTCACCCCTCCACTTT	CASSLSGGSSPLHF
TRBV4-2	TRBD2	TRBJ2-2	17	NA	TGTGCCAGCAGCCAGATTAGCGGGAGGGCCGCCCCCGGGGAGCTGTTTTTT	CASSQISGRAAPGELFF
TRBV7-2	TRBD1	TRBJ2-4	16	few	TGTGCCAGCAGCCCAATGAACAGGGGTACCAAAAACATTCAGTACTTC	CASSPMNRGTKNIQYF
TRBV29-1	TRBD1	TRBJ1-1	12	NA	TGCAGCGCCAGGACAGGGGGCCCTGAAGCTTTCTTT	CSARTGGPEAFF
TRBV2	NA	TRBJ1-1	13	NA	TGTGCCAGCAGATCGGACATGAACACTGAAGCTTTCTTT	CASRSDMNTEAFF
TRBV5-1	TRBD2	TRBJ2-3	17	NA	TGCGCCAGCCGGCTGGGACTGGTAGCGGGAGTGACAGATACGCAGTATTTT	CASRLGLVAGVTDTQYF
TRBV2	NA	TRBJ1-3	13	NA	TGTGCCAGCAAAGACTACTCTGGAAACACCATATATTTT	CASKDYSGNTIYF
TRBV4-2	NA	TRBJ1-5	14	NA	TGTGCCAGCAGCCAAGATAGTCAGGGGCAGCCCCAGCATTTT	CASSQDSQGQPQHF
TRBV27	TRBD1	TRBJ2-6	16	NA	TGTGCCAGCAGTGGACAGGGTTTTTCTGGGGCCAACGTCCTGACTTTC	CASSGQGFSGANVLTF
TRBV11-3	TRBD2	TRBJ2-3	15	NA	TGTGCCAGCAGCCGAACTAGCGGGGGCACAGATACGCAGTATTTT	CASSRTSGGTDTQYF
TRBV5-1	NA	TRBJ2-2	15	NA	TGCGCCAGCAGCTTGGGGACTAAAATCGGCGGGGAGCTGTTTTTT	CASSLGTKIGGELFF
TRBV30	NA	TRBJ2-7	13	once	TGTGCCTGGAGTCCCCAGGGGGGTGCCGGGCAGTACTTC	CAWSPQGGAGQYF
TRBV21-1	NA	TRBJ2-5	11	NA	TGTGCCATCCTTTCTCAAGAGACCCAGTACTTC	CAILSQETQYF
TRBV27	NA	TRBJ2-3	15	NA	TGTGCCAGCAGACAGGGATTTACTAGCACAGATACGCAGTATTTT	CASRQGFTSTDTQYF
TRBV9	TRBD1	TRBJ1-5	14	NA	TGTGCCAGCAGCTGGACAGGGGGAGATCAGCCCCAGCATTTT	CASSWTGGDQPQHF
TRBV7-9	TRBD1	TRBJ1-5	18	NA	TGTGCCAGCAGTGGGCCCCCGATACAGGGGATGAGGGATCAGCCCCAGCATTTT	CASSGPPIQGMRDQPQHF
TRBV27	TRBD1	TRBJ2-3	16	NA	TGTGCCAGCAGTTTATTAACAGGGGCCAGCACAGATACGCAGTATTTT	CASSLLTGASTDTQYF
TRBV7-3	NA	TRBJ2-2	14	NA	TGTGCCAGCAGCAGGACAGCGAACACCGGGGAGCTGTTTTTT	CASSRTANTGELFF
TRBV28	TRBD1	TRBJ1-4	16	NA	TGTGCCAGCGCATTAGTAACAGGGGCTTCTAATGAAAAACTGTTTTTT	CASALVTGASNEKLFF
TRBV30	NA	TRBJ2-5	14	NA	TGTGCCTGGGGCGCCAACCATCGACGGGGGACCCAGTACTTC	CAWGANHRRGTQYF
TRBV6-1	NA	TRBJ2-4	16	NA	TGTGCCAGCAGTGAGTTGGGTGGACTAGCCAAAAACATTCAGTACTTC	CASSELGGLAKNIQYF
TRBV7-3	TRBD1	TRBJ1-3	15	NA	TGTGCCAGCAGCTTAACAAGGGGGCCTGGAAACACCATATATTTT	CASSLTRGPGNTIYF
TRBV7-2	TRBD1	TRBJ2-1	15	NA	TGTGCCAGCAGCTTAGGACAGGGGGCGAGAAATGAGCAGTTCTTC	CASSLGQGARNEQFF
TRBV28	TRBD1	TRBJ1-3	16	NA	TGTGCCAGCAGTCGCTGGGGACAGGGAGATGGAAACACCATATATTTT	CASSRWGQGDGNTIYF
TRBV24-1	NA	TRBJ2-4	14	once	TGTGCCACCAGTGATGGAGGAATTGGACACATTCAGTACTTC	CATSDGGIGHIQYF
TRBV5-4	TRBD1	TRBJ1-5	15	once	TGTGCCAGCAGTCTAGGACAGGGTCTAGATCAGCCCCAGCATTTT	CASSLGQGLDQPQHF
TRBV5-6	TRBD1	TRBJ1-4	16	NA	TGTGCCAGCAGCTTTAGATACGGGACAGGGAATGAAAAACTGTTTTTT	CASSFRYGTGNEKLFF
TRBV7-3	TRBD2	TRBJ2-1	16	NA	TGTGCCAGCAGCTTAACTCCACTAGCGGGAGTGAATGAGCAGTTCTTC	CASSLTPLAGVNEQFF
TRBV7-9	TRBD1	TRBJ1-3	14	NA	TGTGCCAGCACGGACAGGACCTCTGGAAACACCATATATTTT	CASTDRTSGNTIYF
TRBV6-5	TRBD1	TRBJ1-2	14	NA	TGTGCCAGCAGAGGGGGACAGGGAAACTATGGCTACACCTTC	CASRGGQGNYGYTF
TRBV7-8	TRBD2	TRBJ2-1	18	NA	TGTGCCAGCAGCTTACTTGGGACTAGCAGGACGGAAAACAATGAGCAGTTCTTC	CASSLLGTSRTENNEQFF
TRBV11-3	TRBD2	TRBJ2-1	16	NA	TGTGCCAGCAGCCTCGGACTAGCGGGAGGTTATAATGAGCAGTTCTTC	CASSLGLAGGYNEQFF